This T cell receptor (beta chain) was identified in a study of cytomegalovirus exposure and HLA in healthy donors (dated by TCRdb to 2015 to 2018). Concerning the study at large: According to an earlier analysis of 587 of the donors, about 179 million T cells yielded over 100 million unique TCR beta sequences and about 300 Gb of sequence data. A later genetic analysis used genome-wide SNP genotypes for about 65% of the 666 donors, treating that subset as a discovery cohort. Across about 370 genotyped donors of the cohort, an average of about 250,000 unique TCR beta nucleotide sequences per donor were sequenced, and roughly a sixth of those sequences were non-productive. Class I and class II HLA loci were covered by the typing at four-digit resolution. To predict cytomegalovirus infection status, the study combined high-throughput TCR immunosequencing, statistical association of individual TCRs with disease status, and machine learning. Donor age, sex, ethnicity and CMV serostatus were compiled together with the repertoire data. About 330 gigabases of sequencing data and approximately 92 million unique TCR sequences made up an early release that covered fewer than 650 HLA-typed donors. In addition to the first cohort of roughly 700 subjects, a separate validation cohort of 130 or so different subjects was used. The genetic ancestry cluster associated with self-reported Caucasian donors included 80% to 90% of the 398 genotyped donors. The number of donors typed differed by locus, with roughly 629-640 for A, B, C, DRB1 and DQB1, approximately 500 for DQA1, 600 to 610 for DPA1, and 472 for DPB1. In an earlier analysis of 587 of the donors, high-throughput TCR beta sequencing was used to judge whether each TCR beta V gene segment behaved as functional or pseudogenic. The study was designed to test whether signatures of past pathogen exposure could be identified by cataloging public T cell receptors. In the later analysis, no new phenotypic data were used to find candidate immune exposures; instead, reliance was placed on TCR beta sequences and their occurrence across donors. Because of strong linkage in the cohort, 4 to 6 DR-DQ haplotypes were treated as single units for association and clustering. Every discovery cohort repertoire had been produced on one sequencing platform. A later analysis re-examined previously published TCR beta repertoires from over 500 donors and added high-resolution HLA genotyping to investigate patterns of TCR occurrence. The study used immunosequencing to profile the T cell repertoires of approximately 690 subjects and linked those repertoires to cytomegalovirus serostatus.

Libraries were built with the immunoSEQ multiplex PCR assay. For the multiplex PCR, a mixture combining 60 forward primers for TCR Vbeta segments and 13 reverse primers for TCR Jbeta segments was used. Amplification of the CDR3 region of rearranged TCR beta genes was performed with a multiplex PCR assay on genomic DNA. The Illumina HiSeq System was used to sequence the amplified TCR beta libraries as 87-base-pair reads. The original pipeline was this. In a later analysis, tens of millions of unique TCR beta chains were counted across the roughly 610 repertoires, and roughly 11 million of these chains were shared by at least two donors. To remove PCR and sequencing errors, raw reads were error-corrected and collapsed into unique sequences using a nearest-neighbor algorithm that merged closely related sequences. To assign V, D and J gene segments, CDR3 sequences were aligned to IMGT reference sequences. Each retained sequence needed at least a six-nucleotide match to both a V gene segment and a J gene segment. Rearrangements were classified as productive when the CDR3 lacked stop codons and remained in frame with V and J, and all other rearrangements were classified as non-productive. CDR3 was defined according to IMGT convention as the region running from the second conserved V-encoded cysteine to the conserved J-encoded phenylalanine. The earlier analysis of approximately 590 of the donors excluded any sequence lacking an unambiguous match to a single V gene segment. An earlier analysis of around 600 of the donors classified V segments as functional when productive rearrangements were above 56.7% and as segregating when the standard deviation between donors was above 5%. A statistical classification framework was built for diagnosing cytomegalovirus status from the catalog of TCR beta chain sequences. In a later analysis, V and J genes were assigned by comparing TCR nucleotide sequences against IMGT/GENE-DB human TR gene sequences. The TCRdist pipeline was used in a later analysis to assign CDR3 sequences and most-parsimonious VDJ recombination scenarios. In a later analysis, each TCR beta chain was defined by its CDR3 amino acid sequence together with its V-gene family, and reads lacking a unique V-gene family were excluded. As a way to deal with suspected cross-contamination and a sequencing artifact, a later analysis dropped roughly 620 nucleotide sequences that were highly shared and had low generation probability. In a later analysis, a clonal expansion index was calculated for each public chain from normalized within-repertoire ranks of inferred template counts. In a later analysis, generation probabilities were computed with a VDJ recombination model fitted to out-of-frame rearrangements, and the resulting probabilities were checked against IGoR. In a later analysis, hypergeometric tests were used to score TCR-TCR, TCR-HLA and TCR-CMV co-occurrence, with a repertoire-size bias correction applied to TCR pairs. In a later analysis, false discovery rates were estimated by permuting HLA or CMV assignments 20 times. In a later analysis, co-occurring TCRs were grouped with DBSCAN, and TCRdist sequence similarity was added when clustering was performed within HLA-allele-positive subsets. For co-occurrence clustering, repertoires with fewer than 30,000 or more than 120,000 public chains were excluded, along with 4 to 6 repertoires with anomalous nucleotide sharing. TCRdb took this table from immuneACCESS and kept in-frame rearrangements with V and J called. Such tables lack part of the clones; where checked against another copy, unresolved V genes explain under half of the gap, and the rest is unexplained. V, J and clone size reflect that table, while D and trimming were determined from the DNA. This sample comprises 150,000 or so clones, about four fifths of them detected only once. Around 2.8% of the sample goes to the ten largest clones.

Paper-wide results and their limitations: According to a later analysis, TCR association rates differed among HLA loci, with DRB1 alleles showing the most associated TCRs and HLA-C alleles showing the fewest. A few of the identified cytomegalovirus-associated TCR beta chains were confirmed in vitro to be specific for cytomegalovirus antigens. A later genetic analysis associated a missense DCLRE1C variant with V-gene and J-gene trimming of TCR beta chains, and an independent cohort replicated the association. A group of highly shared sequence variants was considered likely to be a technical artifact of the sequencing pipeline. Correlated functional status among segregating V segments might reflect linkage disequilibrium, but an unknown experimental factor could not be ruled out. Roughly uniform sequencing depth across donors was assumed in presence/absence analyses, although this assumption may not hold. Cytomegalovirus status was reported to be diagnosed by the classifier with high specificity and sensitivity in both the original and validation cohorts. Assigning TCR associations to individual alleles was difficult when HLA alleles, especially DR and DQ, strongly co-occurred. In the study, about 150 TCR beta chains were listed as associated with cytomegalovirus. A later analysis reported that several top co-occurrence clusters appeared linked to parvovirus B19, influenza, CMV and Epstein-Barr virus. In a later analysis, HLA-associated TCR beta chains showed more clonal expansion and lower generation probabilities than non-associated chains that were equally common. While some public TCRs were present in many individuals, most TCR sequences turned up only very rarely across donors. Some IMGT-functional V segments, including TRBV6-2 and TRBV6-3, could not be told apart with the 87-base-pair reads, so those segments were excluded. A further reported finding was that TCR beta sequences accurately predicted the HLA-A and HLA-B alleles for most subjects in the first cohort. Because HLA typing was unavailable for some donors at each locus, only the typed subset was used in association tests. According to a later analysis, most CMV-associated TCR beta chains appeared to be HLA-restricted, and the HLA associations seemed to be driven largely by CMV exposure. The cohort was sequenced for TCR beta chains only, and without alpha or paired-chain data the features that could be detected were limited. Because counts were too low, roughly 17 rarely observed V segments, including chromosome 9 orphons, were left out of the earlier analysis of about 620 of the donors. For the cohort, immune exposure information was limited to CMV serostatus. According to a later genetic analysis, donors in an Asian-associated ancestry cluster had fewer N-insertions in productive TCRs than the approximately 700-donor mean. The authors suggested that the approach could potentially be extended to other disease states and immunological phenotypes. Specific HLA alleles were associated with about 17,000 TCR beta sequences at a false discovery rate of 0.05 in a later analysis. In an earlier analysis of several hundred of the donors, most TCR beta V segments were observed in productive rearrangements about 87% or about 30% of the time, broadly matching IMGT annotations.

This clone was recorded a few times. Its antigen specificity is not known. Within one base of it there is no much larger clone, and no base qualities were kept. The cohort was made up of around 720 healthy bone marrow donors. All cohort members were sampled while nominally healthy, although unrecorded immune exposures were likely present. The donor tested CMV seronegative and was one of the 352 seronegative cohort members. A peripheral blood sample was provided by each donor, and peripheral blood mononuclear cells were used for TCR beta sequencing. The Qiagen DNeasy Blood Extraction Kit was used to extract genomic DNA from the blood cell samples. For CDR1 and CDR2, the germline V gene lists MDHEN and SYDVKM. Counted from cysteine to phenylalanine, this CDR3 has 17 amino acids. The sequence is cut down to CDR3 DNA, 51 bases in frame from base 1. Germline trimming amounts to 8 bases on V and 6 bases on J, with 16 as the count of junction bases outside the gene matches.

This receptor was obtained from a man between 18 and 29 years old in good health and CMV-seronegative. The V gene is TRBV28 and the J gene is TRBJ1-6; the junction holds 7 bases that match TRBD1. Sequencing was performed on PBMCs. Read as DNA, the sequence is TGTGCCAGCGATAGGGCGGACAGGAGGCAGCGTAATTCACCCCTCCACTTT. Its protein reads: CASDRADRRQRNSPLHF.